This T cell receptor beta chain was sequenced in a study of cytomegalovirus exposure and HLA in healthy donors. On this clone itself: Its target is not known.

PCR involved 60 Vbeta and 13 Jbeta primers. Sequenced by immunoSEQ multiplex PCR; TCRdb stores in-frame clones only, minus some. The sample lists 130,000 or so clones, around 80% occurring once. Trimming removed 4 bases at V and 4 bases at J, with 7 bases between. From germline, CDR1 is MNHEY and CDR2 SMNVEV (reference sequence). The CDR3 runs 13 residues. Overall study findings and caveats: Cytomegalovirus association was assigned to about 150 TCR beta chains. Within an earlier analysis, most TCR beta V segments proved productive either about 87% or about 30% of the time. Indistinguishable V segments such as TRBV6-2 and TRBV6-3 were excluded.

The chain employs TRBV27 and TRBJ2-2; D possibly corresponds to TRBD2 (6 bases). Sequencing was carried out using PBMCs. The TCR was taken from a man aged 18 to 35 in good health and CMV-seropositive. The CDR3: CASSWGLTGELFF. Written as DNA, the CDR3 is TGTGCCAGCAGTTGGGGACTCACCGGGGAGCTGTTTTTT.